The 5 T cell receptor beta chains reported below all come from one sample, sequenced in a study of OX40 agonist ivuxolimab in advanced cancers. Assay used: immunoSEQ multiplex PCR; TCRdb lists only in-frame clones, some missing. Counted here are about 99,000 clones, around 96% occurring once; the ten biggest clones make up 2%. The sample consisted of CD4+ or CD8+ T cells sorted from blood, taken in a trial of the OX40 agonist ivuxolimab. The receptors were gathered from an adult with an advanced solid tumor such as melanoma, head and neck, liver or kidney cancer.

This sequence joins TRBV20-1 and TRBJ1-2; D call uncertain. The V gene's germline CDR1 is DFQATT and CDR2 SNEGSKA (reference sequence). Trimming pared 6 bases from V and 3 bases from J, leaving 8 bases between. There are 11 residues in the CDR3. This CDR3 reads CSAQEDYGYTF. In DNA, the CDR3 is TGCAGTGCCCAAGAAGACTATGGCTACACCTTC.

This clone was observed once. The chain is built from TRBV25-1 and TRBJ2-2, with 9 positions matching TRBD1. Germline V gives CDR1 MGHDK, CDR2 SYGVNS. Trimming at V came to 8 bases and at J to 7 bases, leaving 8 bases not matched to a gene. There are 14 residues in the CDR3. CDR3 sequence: CASQFRTGVGELFF. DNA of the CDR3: TGTGCCAGCCAATTTAGGACAGGGGTCGGGGAGCTGTTTTTT.

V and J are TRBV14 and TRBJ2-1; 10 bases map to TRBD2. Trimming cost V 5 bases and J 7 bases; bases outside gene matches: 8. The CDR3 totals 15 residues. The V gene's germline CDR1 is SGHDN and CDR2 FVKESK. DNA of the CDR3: TGTGCCAGCAGCTGGACTAGCGGCGCGTCGAATGAGCAGTTCTTC. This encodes CASSWTSGASNEQFF. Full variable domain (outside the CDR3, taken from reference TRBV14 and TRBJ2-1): EAGVTQFPSHSVIEKGQTVTLRCDPISGHDNLYWYRRVMGKEIKFLLHFVKESKQDESGMPNNRFLAERTGGTYSTLKVQPAELEDSGVYFCASSWTSGASNEQFFGPGTRLTVL.

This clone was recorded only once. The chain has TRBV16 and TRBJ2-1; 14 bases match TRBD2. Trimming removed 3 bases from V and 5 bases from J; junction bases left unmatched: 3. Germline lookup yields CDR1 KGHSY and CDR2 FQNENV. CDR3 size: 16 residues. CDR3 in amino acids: CASSQWTSGGNNEQFF. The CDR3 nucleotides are TGTGCCAGCAGCCAGTGGACTAGCGGGGGGAACAATGAGCAGTTCTTC.

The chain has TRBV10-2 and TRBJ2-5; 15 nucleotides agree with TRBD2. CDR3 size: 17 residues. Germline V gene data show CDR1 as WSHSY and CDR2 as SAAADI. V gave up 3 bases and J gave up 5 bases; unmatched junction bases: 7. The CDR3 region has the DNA TGCGCCAGCAGTGATTGGACTAGCGGGGGGGCCCGGGAGACCCAGTACTTC. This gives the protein CASSDWTSGGARETQYF.